These 10 T cell receptor beta chains were sequenced from one sample in a study of technical replicates of blood from a few donors. Here immunoSEQ multiplex PCR was the method, and the copy in TCRdb shows in-frame clones only, minus some. This table has about 90,000 clones, about 90% appearing once. The sequenced sample was T cells isolated from PBMCs. The origin of the receptors is a human donor in good health.

The rearrangement joins TRBV6-5 to TRBJ2-7; possibly TRBD2 for D (6 bases). Germline CDR1 reads MNHEY; CDR2 reads SVGAGI. CDR3 length: 14 amino acids. V was shortened by 11 bases and J by 6 bases, with 23 bases between the two germline ends. The CDR3 DNA sequence: TGTGCCTCCAGGAGACACGGGGAGGATGGCGAGCAGTACTTC. Protein product: CASRRHGEDGEQYF.

Here the CDR3 reads CASSESGWPNTEAFF. In DNA form, the CDR3 reads TGCGCCAGCAGTGAGTCTGGTTGGCCTAACACTGAAGCTTTCTTT. The chain joins TRBV10-2 to TRBJ1-1, with D unresolved. The CDR3 loop spans 15 amino acids. The germline CDR1 and CDR2 sequences are WSHSY and SAAADI. Trimming cost V 0 bases and J 2 bases, with 10 bases left between them.

The J gene is TRBJ1-2, the V gene TRBV5-1, with 7 nucleotides matching TRBD1. The CDR3 loop spans 15 amino acids. Trimming removed 4 bases from V and 4 bases from J; junction bases left unmatched: 10. Germline assignment: CDR1 SGHRS and CDR2 YFSETQ. This CDR3 reads CASSPRGPVPYGYTF. The CDR3 nucleotides read TGCGCCAGCAGCCCGAGGGGGCCGGTCCCCTATGGCTACACCTTC.

The V call is TRBV6-1, the J call TRBJ2-7; TRBD1 aligns across 10 bases. CDR3 length equals 14 residues. The V segment lost 4 bases and the J segment 6 bases; nucleotides outside the gene matches: 6. Germline CDR1 and CDR2: MNHNS and SASEGT. CDR3 in DNA: TGTGCCAGCAGTGCTGACAGGGGGCGCGTCGAGCAGTACTTC. Translating gives CASSADRGRVEQYF.

This clone was counted a few times. The rearrangement links TRBV19 to TRBJ1-5; maybe TRBD1 (5 bases). This CDR3 has 15 residues. From germline, CDR1 is LNHDA and CDR2 SQIVND (reference sequence). The V gene lost 1 base and the J gene lost 1 base, with 8 bases spanning the gap. The CDR3 is CASSIGGGSNQPQHF. DNA for the CDR3: TGTGCCAGTAGTATAGGGGGGGGAAGCAATCAGCCCCAGCATTTT.

The V gene is TRBV6-1, the J gene TRBJ1-2; 8 nucleotides line up with TRBD1. Germline assignment: CDR1 MNHNS and CDR2 SASEGT. Unmatched junction bases numbered 9, after V lost 7 bases and J lost 2 bases. The CDR3 runs 15 residues. The CDR3 reads CASNRGGTSNYGYTF. The CDR3 nucleotides are TGTGCCAGCAACAGGGGGGGCACCTCAAACTATGGCTACACCTTC.

The rearrangement joins TRBV7-9 to TRBJ2-2; D unclear. The V end was cut by 2 bases, the J end by 7 bases, with 8 bases between. CDR3 length: 13 residues. Germline V gene sequence: CDR1 SEHNR, CDR2 FQNEAQ (reference sequence). CDR3 sequence (DNA): TGTGCCAGCAGCTTATCCGGTCGCGGGGAGCTGTTTTTT. It translates to CASSLSGRGELFF.

J is TRBJ2-1 and V is TRBV13; a possible D gene is TRBD1 (5 bases). Germline CDR1 reads PRHDT; CDR2 reads FYEKMQ (reference sequence). V was pared by 2 bases and J by 8 bases, with 16 bases between. The CDR3 runs 15 residues. In DNA form, the CDR3 reads TGTGCCAGCAGCTTAACAGGCGGCGTCAGGCATGAGCAGTTCTTC. Encoded protein: CASSLTGGVRHEQFF.

V gene TRBV6-1 combines with J gene TRBJ2-2, with D maybe TRBD1 (6 bases). The CDR3 consists of 17 residues. Germline assignment: CDR1 MNHNS and CDR2 SASEGT. Trimming stripped 4 bases from V and 1 base from J, with 16 bases between. CDR3 in amino acids: CASSVSRWGRNTGELFF. In DNA, the CDR3 is TGTGCCAGCAGTGTGTCGCGGTGGGGGCGGAACACCGGGGAGCTGTTTTTT.

The genes are TRBV7-6 and TRBJ1-1, with 7 bases fitting TRBD1. The CDR3 loop spans 17 amino acids. V gave up 0 bases and J gave up 1 base; unmatched junction bases: 8. Germline V gives CDR1 SGHVS, CDR2 FNYEAQ. For the CDR3, the DNA is TGTGCCAGCAGCTTAGCGCGGGACAGCCCGACGAACACTGAAGCTTTCTTT. It yields the protein CASSLARDSPTNTEAFF. Using reference TRBV7-6 and TRBJ1-1 for the parts outside the CDR3, the full variable domain is GAGVSQSPRYKVTKRGQDVALRCDPISGHVSLYWYRQALGQGPEFLTYFNYEAQQDKSGLPNDRFSAERPEGSISTLTIQRTEQRDSAMYRCASSLARDSPTNTEAFFGQGTRLTVV.